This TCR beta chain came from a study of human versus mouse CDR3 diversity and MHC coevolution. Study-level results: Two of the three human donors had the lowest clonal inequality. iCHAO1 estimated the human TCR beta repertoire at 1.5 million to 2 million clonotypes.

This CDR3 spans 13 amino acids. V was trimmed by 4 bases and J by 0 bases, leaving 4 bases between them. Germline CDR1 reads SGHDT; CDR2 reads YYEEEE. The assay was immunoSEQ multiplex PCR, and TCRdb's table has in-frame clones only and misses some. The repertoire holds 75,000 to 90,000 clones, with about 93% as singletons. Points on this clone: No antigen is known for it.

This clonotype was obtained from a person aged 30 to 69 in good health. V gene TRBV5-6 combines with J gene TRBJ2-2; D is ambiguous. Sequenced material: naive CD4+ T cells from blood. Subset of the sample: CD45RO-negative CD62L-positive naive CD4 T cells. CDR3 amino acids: CASSLANTGELFF. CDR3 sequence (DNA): TGTGCCAGCAGCCTTGCGAACACCGGGGAGCTGTTTTTT.